The T cell receptor beta chain under discussion was sequenced for a study of blood T cell repertoires in COVID-19. There are 14 residues in the CDR3. V was pared by 7 bases and J by 1 base, with 12 bases between. Germline CDR1 is MNHEY and CDR2 is SVGAGI. The protocol was immunoSEQ multiplex PCR, while the TCRdb copy is restricted to in-frame clones and leaves out a portion. The sample records 100,000 or so clones, approximately 90% being singletons. The chain couples TRBV6-5 to TRBJ2-3; D unclear. Sequencing was carried out using peripheral blood. The TCR comes from a man in his fifties or sixties with active COVID-19. CDR3 nucleotides: TGTGCCAGCACGGCGGCGTACGGCACAGATACGCAGTATTTT. Encoded protein: CASTAAYGTDTQYF.